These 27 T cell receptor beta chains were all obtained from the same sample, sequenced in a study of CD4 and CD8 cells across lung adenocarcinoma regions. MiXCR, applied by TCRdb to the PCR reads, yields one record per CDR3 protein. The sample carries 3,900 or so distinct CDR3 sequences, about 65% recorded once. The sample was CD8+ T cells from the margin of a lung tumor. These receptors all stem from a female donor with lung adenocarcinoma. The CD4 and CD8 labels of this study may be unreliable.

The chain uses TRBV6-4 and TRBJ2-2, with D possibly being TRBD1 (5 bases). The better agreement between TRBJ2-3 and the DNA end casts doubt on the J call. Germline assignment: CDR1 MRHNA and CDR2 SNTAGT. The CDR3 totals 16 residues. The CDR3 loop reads CASSELERQNTEEQYF. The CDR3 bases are TGTGCCAGCAGTGAGCTCGAGAGACAGAACACCGAGGAGCAGTATTTT.

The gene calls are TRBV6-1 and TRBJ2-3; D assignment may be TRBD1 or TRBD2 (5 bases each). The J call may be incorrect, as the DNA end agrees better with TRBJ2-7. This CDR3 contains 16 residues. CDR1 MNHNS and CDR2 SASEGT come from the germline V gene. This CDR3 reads CASSESGLGSTDTQYF. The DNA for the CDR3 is TGTGCCAGCAGTGAATCGGGGCTGGGATCCACAGATACGCAGTACTTC.

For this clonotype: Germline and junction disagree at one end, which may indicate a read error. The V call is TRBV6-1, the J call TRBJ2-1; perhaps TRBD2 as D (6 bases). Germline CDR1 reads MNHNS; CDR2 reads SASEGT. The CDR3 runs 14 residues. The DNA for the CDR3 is TGTGCCAGCAGGGAGGGTTCGAGCACAGAGGAGCAGTTTTTT. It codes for CASREGSSTEEQFF.

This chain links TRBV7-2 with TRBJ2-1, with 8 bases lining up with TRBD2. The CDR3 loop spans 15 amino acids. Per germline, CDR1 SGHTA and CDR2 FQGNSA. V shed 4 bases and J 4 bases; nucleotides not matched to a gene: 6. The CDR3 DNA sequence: TGTGCCAGCAGCTATGGACTAGCAGCTTACAATGAGCAGTTCTTC. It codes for CASSYGLAAYNEQFF.

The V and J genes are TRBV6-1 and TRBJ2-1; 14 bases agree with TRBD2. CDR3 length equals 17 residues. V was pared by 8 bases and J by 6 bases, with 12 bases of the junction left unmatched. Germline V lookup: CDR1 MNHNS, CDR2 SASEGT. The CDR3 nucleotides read TGTGCCAGCGGGGGACTAGCGGGAGTAAGGAGATTCAATGAGCAGTTCTTC. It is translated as CASGGLAGVRRFNEQFF.

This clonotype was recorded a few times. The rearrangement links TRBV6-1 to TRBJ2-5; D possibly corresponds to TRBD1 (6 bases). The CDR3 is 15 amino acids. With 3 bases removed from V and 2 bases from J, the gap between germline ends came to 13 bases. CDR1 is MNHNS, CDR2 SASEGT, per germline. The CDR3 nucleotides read TGTGCCAGCAGTGAGAACAGGGCCCAACAAGAGACCCAGTACTTC. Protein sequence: CASSENRAQQETQYF.

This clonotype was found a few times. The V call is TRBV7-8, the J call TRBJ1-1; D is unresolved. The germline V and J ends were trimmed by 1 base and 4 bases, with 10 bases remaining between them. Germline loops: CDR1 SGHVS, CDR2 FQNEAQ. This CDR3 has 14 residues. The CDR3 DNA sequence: TGTGCCAGCAGCTTAGGGCTAACAGCCACTGAAGCTTTCTTT. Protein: CASSLGLTATEAFF.

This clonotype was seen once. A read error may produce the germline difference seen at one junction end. The CDR3 DNA is TGTGCCAGCAGTGGCGTGGGAGACACAAACACGCAGTATTTC. This encodes CASSGVGDTNTQYF. J is TRBJ2-1 and V is TRBV6-1, with D possibly being TRBD2 (5 bases). The germline gives CDR1 MNHNS, CDR2 SASEGT. The CDR3 runs to 14 residues.

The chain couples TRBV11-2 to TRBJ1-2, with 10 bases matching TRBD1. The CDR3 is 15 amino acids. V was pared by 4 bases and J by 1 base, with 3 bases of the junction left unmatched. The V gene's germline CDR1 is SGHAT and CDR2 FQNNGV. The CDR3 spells CASSSWDRGNYGYTF. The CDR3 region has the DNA TGTGCCAGCAGCTCATGGGACAGGGGTAACTATGGCTACACCTTC.

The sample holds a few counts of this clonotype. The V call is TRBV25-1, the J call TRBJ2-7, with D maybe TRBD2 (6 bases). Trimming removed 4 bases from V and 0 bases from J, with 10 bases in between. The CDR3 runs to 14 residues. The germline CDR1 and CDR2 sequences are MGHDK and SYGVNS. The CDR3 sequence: CASSGGGISYEQYF. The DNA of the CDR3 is TGTGCCAGCAGTGGTGGGGGGATCTCCTACGAGCAGTACTTC.

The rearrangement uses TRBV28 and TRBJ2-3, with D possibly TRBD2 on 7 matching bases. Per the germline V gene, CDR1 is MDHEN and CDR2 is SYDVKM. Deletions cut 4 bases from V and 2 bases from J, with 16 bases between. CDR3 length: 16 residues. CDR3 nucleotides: TGTGCCAGCAGTTCCGGCGGCGGGGGCCTCACAGATACGCAGTATTTT. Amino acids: CASSSGGGGLTDTQYF.

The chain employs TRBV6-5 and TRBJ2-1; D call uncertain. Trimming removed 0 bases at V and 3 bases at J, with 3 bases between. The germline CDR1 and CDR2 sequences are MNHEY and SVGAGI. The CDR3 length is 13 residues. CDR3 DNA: TGTGCCAGCAGTTACTCTAGCTACAATGAGCAGTTCTTC. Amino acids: CASSYSSYNEQFF.

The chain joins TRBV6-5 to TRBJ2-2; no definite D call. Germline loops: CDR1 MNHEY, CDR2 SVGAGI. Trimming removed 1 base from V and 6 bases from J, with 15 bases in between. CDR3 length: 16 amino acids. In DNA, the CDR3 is TGTGCCAGCAGTTACTTGGGTGATGAGGTTCCCGGGGAGCTGTTTTTT. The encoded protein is CASSYLGDEVPGELFF.

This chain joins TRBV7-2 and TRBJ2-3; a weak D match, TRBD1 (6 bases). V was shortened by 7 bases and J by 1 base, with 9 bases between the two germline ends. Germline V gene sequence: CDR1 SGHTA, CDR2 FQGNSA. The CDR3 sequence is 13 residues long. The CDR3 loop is CASTPGGTDTQYF. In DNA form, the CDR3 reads TGTGCCAGCACCCCAGGGGGCACAGATACGCAGTATTTT.

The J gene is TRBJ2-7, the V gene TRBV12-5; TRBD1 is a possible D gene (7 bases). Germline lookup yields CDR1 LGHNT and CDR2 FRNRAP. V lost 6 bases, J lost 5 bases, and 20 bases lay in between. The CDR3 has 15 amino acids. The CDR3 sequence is CASGAGLFTGDEQYF. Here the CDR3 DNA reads TGTGCTAGTGGCGCAGGACTATTCACAGGGGACGAGCAGTACTTC.

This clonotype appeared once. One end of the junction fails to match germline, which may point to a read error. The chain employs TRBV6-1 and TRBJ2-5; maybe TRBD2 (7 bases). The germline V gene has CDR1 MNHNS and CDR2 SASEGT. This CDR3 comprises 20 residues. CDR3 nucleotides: TGTGCCAGCAGCGCCCCGGAGGGGGGGGGCGGGGTCCGTGGCCAAGAGACGCAGTATTTC. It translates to CASSAPEGGGGVRGQETQYF.

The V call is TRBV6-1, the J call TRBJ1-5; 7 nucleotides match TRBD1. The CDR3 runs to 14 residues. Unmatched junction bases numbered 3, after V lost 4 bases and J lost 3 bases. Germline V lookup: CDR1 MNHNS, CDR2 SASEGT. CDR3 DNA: TGTGCCAGCAGTGTCGAGGGGGCCAATCAGCCCCAGCATTTT. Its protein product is CASSVEGANQPQHF.

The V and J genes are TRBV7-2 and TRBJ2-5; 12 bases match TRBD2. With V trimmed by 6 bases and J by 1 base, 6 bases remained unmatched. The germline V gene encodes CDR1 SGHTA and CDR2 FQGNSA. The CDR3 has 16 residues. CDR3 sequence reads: CASSSGTSGPQETQYF. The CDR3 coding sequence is TGTGCCAGCAGTTCAGGGACTAGCGGGCCCCAAGAGACCCAGTACTTC.

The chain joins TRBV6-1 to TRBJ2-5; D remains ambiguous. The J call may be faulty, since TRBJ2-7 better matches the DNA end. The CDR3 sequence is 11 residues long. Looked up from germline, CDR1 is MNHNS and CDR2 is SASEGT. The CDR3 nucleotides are TGTGCCAGCGGCACGGGCTACGAGCAGTACTTC. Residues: CASGTGYEQYF.

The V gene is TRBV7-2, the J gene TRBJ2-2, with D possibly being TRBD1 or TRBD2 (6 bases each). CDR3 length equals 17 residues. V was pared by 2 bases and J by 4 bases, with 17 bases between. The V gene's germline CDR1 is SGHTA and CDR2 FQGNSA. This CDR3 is CASSLWAGGGSTGELFF. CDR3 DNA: TGTGCCAGCAGCTTATGGGCCGGGGGCGGAAGCACCGGGGAGCTGTTTTTT.

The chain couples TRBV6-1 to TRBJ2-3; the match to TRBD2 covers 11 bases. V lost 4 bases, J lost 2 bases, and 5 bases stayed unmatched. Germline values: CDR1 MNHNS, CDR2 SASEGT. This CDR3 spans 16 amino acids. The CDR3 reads CASSVTSGGHTDTQYF. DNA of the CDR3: TGTGCCAGCAGTGTAACTAGCGGGGGTCACACAGATACGCAGTATTTT.

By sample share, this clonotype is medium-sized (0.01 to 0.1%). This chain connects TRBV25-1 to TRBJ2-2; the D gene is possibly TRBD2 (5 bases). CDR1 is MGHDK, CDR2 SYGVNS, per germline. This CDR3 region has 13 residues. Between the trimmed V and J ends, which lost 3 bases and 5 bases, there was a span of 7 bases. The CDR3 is CASSEPGTGELFF. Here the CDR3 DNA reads TGTGCCAGCAGTGAGCCGGGGACCGGGGAGCTGTTTTTT.

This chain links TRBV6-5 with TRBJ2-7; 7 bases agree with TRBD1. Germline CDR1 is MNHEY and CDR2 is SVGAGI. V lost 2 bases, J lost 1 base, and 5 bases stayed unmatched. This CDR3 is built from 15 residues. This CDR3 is CASSYRPGQSYEQYF. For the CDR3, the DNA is TGTGCCAGCAGTTACCGTCCGGGACAGTCCTACGAGCAGTACTTC.

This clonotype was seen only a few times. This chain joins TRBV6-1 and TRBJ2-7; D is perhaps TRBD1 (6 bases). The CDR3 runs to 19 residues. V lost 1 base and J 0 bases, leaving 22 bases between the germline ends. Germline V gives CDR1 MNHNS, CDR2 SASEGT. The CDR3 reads CASSEEGWGPTLSSYEQYF. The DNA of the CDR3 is TGTGCCAGCAGTGAAGAGGGGTGGGGGCCCACCCTTAGCTCCTACGAGCAGTACTTC.

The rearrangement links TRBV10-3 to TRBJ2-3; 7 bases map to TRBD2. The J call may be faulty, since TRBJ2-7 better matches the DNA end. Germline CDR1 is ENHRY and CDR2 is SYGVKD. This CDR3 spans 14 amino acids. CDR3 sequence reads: CAGSGGGVEDTQYF. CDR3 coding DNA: TGTGCGGGGAGTGGGGGGGGAGTAGAAGATACGCAGTACTTC.

CDR3 in amino acids: CASSLVDRGVFNEQFF. The CDR3 DNA is TGTGCCAGCAGCTTGGTGGACAGGGGAGTATTCAATGAGCAGTTCTTC. J is TRBJ2-1 and V is TRBV11-1; 9 nucleotides align to TRBD1. CDR3 length: 16 residues. CDR1 and CDR2 (germline): SGHAT, FQDESV (reference sequence). V was pared by 3 bases and J by 6 bases, with 9 bases of the junction left unmatched.

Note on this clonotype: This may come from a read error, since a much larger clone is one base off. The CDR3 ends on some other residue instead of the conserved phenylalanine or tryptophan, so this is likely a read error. The CDR3 DNA reads TGCGCCAGCAGTGAGTCAAGACTAGCGGAGGGGGACTACGAGCAGTACCTC. Translated: CASSESRLAEGDYEQYL. J is TRBJ2-1 and V is TRBV10-1, with 9 bases that match TRBD2. The DNA end lines up better with TRBJ2-7; the J call may be wrong. The CDR3 length is 17 residues. Germline CDR1 reads WNHNN; CDR2 reads SYGVQD (reference sequence).